A selection of T cell receptor beta chains follows, all from one sample in a study of T cell responses to AZD1222 COVID-19 vaccine. Profiled with immunoSEQ multiplex PCR; TCRdb holds only in-frame clones, not every one. The sample gives about 180,000 clones, approximately 90% of which show up once; around 2.6% is in the top ten. The sequenced sample was peripheral blood, obtained on day 0 of AZD1222 vaccination. These receptors were taken from an adult in good health. The CDR3 runs from the conserved cysteine through the conserved F or W. A D gene is named only where the DNA matches it firmly. Clone size, where shown, is once, few, many, or a class for clones that have expanded.

D,size,V,J,DNA,CDR3
TRBD1,-,TRBV5-4,TRBJ2-2,TGTGCCAGCAGATCCGGGACAGACACCGGGGAGCTGTTTTTT,CASRSGTDTGELFF
-,-,TRBV6-5,TRBJ1-1,TGTGCCAGCACTCCCCGGAGGCTAGGGGACACTGAAGCTTTCTTT,CASTPRRLGDTEAFF
-,-,TRBV6-6,TRBJ1-2,TGTGCCAGCAGTTACTACCGGGGAGGAGCTAACTATGGCTACACCTTC,CASSYYRGGANYGYTF
-,once,TRBV11-2,TRBJ2-1,TGTGCCAGCAGCTTAGATCTATACAATGAGCAGTTCTTC,CASSLDLYNEQFF
TRBD2,-,TRBV7-2,TRBJ2-3,TGTGCCAGCAGCTCGACTAGCGGGAGGCCCACAGATACGCAGTATTTT,CASSSTSGRPTDTQYF
-,-,TRBV4-1,TRBJ1-2,TGCGCCAGCAGCCAAGCACAGACTTATAACTATGGCTACACCTTC,CASSQAQTYNYGYTF
TRBD1,-,TRBV3-1/TRBV3-2,TRBJ1-1,TGTGCCAGCAGCGACAGGGCAGTAAGGACTGAAGCTTTCTTT,CASSDRAVRTEAFF
TRBD2,few,TRBV6-5,TRBJ2-7,TGTGCCAGCAGTTCCCTAGCGGGAACCTACGAGCAGTACTTC,CASSSLAGTYEQYF
TRBD1,-,TRBV6-1,TRBJ1-1,TGTGCCAGCACCTCGGGACAGGGGAACACTGAAGCTTTCTTT,CASTSGQGNTEAFF
TRBD2,-,TRBV27,TRBJ2-5,TGTGCCAGCAGTCCCTTCCCAGCGGGAGGGGGAGAGACCCAGTACTTC,CASSPFPAGGGETQYF
-,-,TRBV19,TRBJ1-5,TGTGCCAGTAGTCTAGGACGTGGGGGCAATCAGCCCCAGCATTTT,CASSLGRGGNQPQHF
TRBD2,-,TRBV19,TRBJ2-1,TGTGCCAGTAGTACCTACTCGGGACTAGCGGGAAATGAGCAGTTCTTC,CASSTYSGLAGNEQFF
TRBD1,-,TRBV3-1/TRBV3-2,TRBJ1-6,TGTGCCAGCAGCCAAGTTGGGACAGGGGCATCACCCCTCCACTTT,CASSQVGTGASPLHF
-,few,TRBV28,TRBJ2-6,TGTGCCAGCAGTCCTGACTCACTCTCTGGGGCCAACGTCCTGACTTTC,CASSPDSLSGANVLTF
-,-,TRBV11-3,TRBJ1-1,TGTGCCAGCAGCCCCACCGGCGGGGACACTGAAGCTTTCTTT,CASSPTGGDTEAFF
-,-,TRBV7-9,TRBJ2-1,TGTGCCAGCAGCTTAGGGGGGGGCACAGAGCAGTTCTTC,CASSLGGGTEQFF
-,-,TRBV29-1,TRBJ1-2,TGCAGCGTTCTAGGCGCCGAACACTACACCTTC,CSVLGAEHYTF
TRBD1,-,TRBV12-3/TRBV12-4,TRBJ1-1,TGTGCCAGCAGTTTGGACAGGGTCGGTGAAGCTTTCTTT,CASSLDRVGEAFF
-,once,TRBV5-1,TRBJ1-6,TGCGCCAGCAGCTTGGATAGCGGATTTAATTCACCCCTCCACTTT,CASSLDSGFNSPLHF
-,-,TRBV16,TRBJ2-4,TGTGCCAGCAGCCAAGGGACCGGAGGGGTTCAGTACTTC,CASSQGTGGVQYF
TRBD2,-,TRBV6-1,TRBJ2-3,TGTGCCAGCAGTGAACGGGGCGGGAGAGGCCCAGATACGCAGTATTTT,CASSERGGRGPDTQYF
-,-,TRBV7-8,TRBJ1-6,TGTGCCAGCAGCTTAGAGTATAGGGACCGTTCACCCCTCCACTTT,CASSLEYRDRSPLHF
-,-,TRBV12-5,TRBJ2-1,TGTGCTAGTGGTTTGGTAAATGGCAGCCTCTACTCCTACAATGAGCAGTTCTTC,CASGLVNGSLYSYNEQFF
TRBD1,-,TRBV6-2/TRBV6-3,TRBJ2-2,TGTGCCAGCAGTTACAAGGGACAGGGGGTGAACACCGGGGAGCTGTTTTTT,CASSYKGQGVNTGELFF
-,-,TRBV6-5,TRBJ2-1,TGTGCCAGCAGACTCCCCGGGACATACAATGAGCAGTTCTTC,CASRLPGTYNEQFF
-,-,TRBV11-2,TRBJ2-1,TGTGCCAGCAGCTTAGATCAAGGTAGCGGTCTCAGGGAGCAGTTCTTC,CASSLDQGSGLREQFF
TRBD1,-,TRBV30,TRBJ1-5,TGTGCCTGGAACAGGGGGACTCGCAATCAGCCCCAGCATTTT,CAWNRGTRNQPQHF
-,few,TRBV11-2,TRBJ1-3,TGTGCCAGCAGCTTAGATCTCTTGGCTGGAAACACCATATATTTT,CASSLDLLAGNTIYF
-,few,TRBV30,TRBJ2-1,TGTGCCTGGAGTGCGGGGGAGTTGCATGAGCAGTTCTTC,CAWSAGELHEQFF
-,-,TRBV19,TRBJ2-7,TGTGCCAGTAGTTCCCGGGTCTCATTCTACGAGCAGTACTTC,CASSSRVSFYEQYF
-,-,TRBV15,TRBJ2-5,TGTGCCACCAGCTTTACAGAATGGGTTTCCCAGTACTTC,CATSFTEWVSQYF
TRBD1,-,TRBV7-9,TRBJ1-2,TGTGCCAGCAGCTTAGGGACAGGGGTTAACTATGGCTACACCTTC,CASSLGTGVNYGYTF
-,once,TRBV19,TRBJ1-5,TGTGCCAGTAGAGGGGGAAATCAGCCCCAGCATTTT,CASRGGNQPQHF
TRBD1,-,TRBV6-6,TRBJ2-4,TGTGCCAGCAGTACAGGGGTAGCCAAAAACATTCAGTACTTC,CASSTGVAKNIQYF
TRBD1,-,TRBV30,TRBJ1-1,TGTGCCGGGGGACAGGGAGTGAAAGCTTTCTTT,CAGGQGVKAFF
-,-,TRBV11-2,TRBJ1-1,TGTGCCAGCAGCCCCTCAACTGAAGCTTTCTTT,CASSPSTEAFF
TRBD1,once,TRBV29-1,TRBJ1-1,TGCAGCGGAGGGAATAACAGGGGGTACGCTGAAGCTTTCTTT,CSGGNNRGYAEAFF
TRBD2,-,TRBV7-6,TRBJ2-5,TGTGCCAGCAGCTCCTACAGCGGGAGGGCCGGGGAGACCCAGTACTTC,CASSSYSGRAGETQYF
TRBD2,once,TRBV7-7,TRBJ2-3,TGTGCCAGCAGCCGCGGACTAGCGTATTCAGATACGCAGTATTTT,CASSRGLAYSDTQYF
-,-,TRBV10-2,TRBJ1-1,TGCGCCAGCAGTGAGTGGGCAGCTGAAGCTTTCTTT,CASSEWAAEAFF
TRBD1,-,TRBV12-5,TRBJ1-1,TGTGCTAGTGCCGCTTCGACAGGGAAGGCTTTCTTT,CASAASTGKAFF
-,-,TRBV11-2,TRBJ2-7,TGTGCCAGCAGCCCGATTAACGAGCAGTACTTC,CASSPINEQYF
-,-,TRBV7-9,TRBJ1-2,TGTGCCAGCAGCCGGACGGATTATGGCTACACCTTC,CASSRTDYGYTF
TRBD2,-,TRBV3-1/TRBV3-2,TRBJ2-2,TGTGCCAGCAGCGCCGGGACTAGCGGGAGATATACCGGGGAGCTGTTTTTT,CASSAGTSGRYTGELFF
TRBD2,-,TRBV9,TRBJ2-7,TGTGCCAGCAGCCTTGGGGTAGCGGGAGCCTACGAGCAGTACTTC,CASSLGVAGAYEQYF
TRBD1,-,TRBV27,TRBJ1-6,TGTGCCAGCAGTTTCAGGGGGCAGGGTTCACCCCTCCACTTT,CASSFRGQGSPLHF
-,-,TRBV5-1,TRBJ2-1,TGCGCCAGCAGCTTGGGGGCGGGGCACAATGAGCAGTTCTTC,CASSLGAGHNEQFF
-,-,TRBV7-2,TRBJ2-1,TGTGCCAGCAGCTCATCTAGCGCAAGCTCCTACAATGAGCAGTTCTTC,CASSSSSASSYNEQFF
-,-,TRBV27,TRBJ1-2,TGTGCCAGCAGTTCGGGACTCTCAGGGAACTATGGCTACACCTTC,CASSSGLSGNYGYTF
-,-,TRBV19,TRBJ2-3,TGTGCCAGTAGCATAATCCTTGGAGGGACGCCTACGATGGGCACAGATACGCAGTATTTT,CASSIILGGTPTMGTDTQYF
-,-,TRBV25-1,TRBJ1-1,TGTGCCAGCAGTGGGGTAGGGCTGAACACTGAAGCTTTCTTT,CASSGVGLNTEAFF
TRBD1,-,TRBV3-1/TRBV3-2,TRBJ1-2,TGTGCCAGCAGCCAACGCGACAGGGGGCTGGGCTACACCTTC,CASSQRDRGLGYTF
-,once,TRBV3-1/TRBV3-2,TRBJ1-2,TGTGCCAGCAGCCAAGACGGGACTAGTGGCTACACCTTC,CASSQDGTSGYTF
-,-,TRBV19,TRBJ1-1,TGTGCCAGCAGTACGGGGGGGACCTCGAACACTGAAGCTTTCTTT,CASSTGGTSNTEAFF
TRBD2,many,TRBV25-1,TRBJ2-1,TGTGCCAGCAGTGAATTCCAGGGGGAGGGACTAGCCCCCAATGAGCAGTTCTTC,CASSEFQGEGLAPNEQFF
TRBD1,-,TRBV7-8,TRBJ1-6,TGTGCCAGCAGCTTAGACCTGGGACAGCCGAACTTT,CASSLDLGQPNF
TRBD2,-,TRBV27,TRBJ2-7,TGTGCCAGCAGTTCCCTCGCTAGCGGGAGGGCCGGCGAGCAGTACTTC,CASSSLASGRAGEQYF
-,-,TRBV7-9,TRBJ1-1,TGTGCCAGCAGCCGGGCGGGCAGGATTTTGACTGAAGCTTTCTTT,CASSRAGRILTEAFF
TRBD1,-,TRBV5-1,TRBJ1-2,TGCGCCAGCAGCTCGAGGACAGGGGGCTCGAGCTATGGCTACACCTTC,CASSSRTGGSSYGYTF
TRBD1,-,TRBV19,TRBJ1-2,TGTGCCAGTAGCACACCGGGACAGGTCGGCTACACCTTC,CASSTPGQVGYTF